Detailed here is one T cell receptor (beta chain). These data originate in a study of shared clonotypes between healthy human individuals. Study context: Per donor, CD8 memory used one plate, CD8 naive used two, CD4 memory used three and CD4 naive used three.

The protocol was immunoSEQ multiplex PCR, while the TCRdb copy is restricted to in-frame clones and leaves out a portion. Of over a million clones in the sample, approximately 98% were seen once. The germline V gene encodes CDR1 SGHTA and CDR2 FQGNSA. The CDR3 is made up of 16 amino acids. Trimming shortened V by 4 bases and J by 12 bases, and 25 bases separated the two germline ends. The sequence derives from a man aged 25-45 years in good health. The source material was naive CD4+ T cells sorted from blood. Subset indicated: CD45RA+ positively selected. The V call is TRBV7-2, the J call TRBJ2-1; TRBD2 might be the D (6 bases). The CDR3 region is CASSSGGRYAGGWQFF. CDR3 nucleotide sequence: TGTGCCAGCAGCTCTGGGGGGAGGTATGCTGGCGGGTGGCAGTTCTTC. Using reference TRBV7-2 and TRBJ2-1 for the parts outside the CDR3, the full variable domain is GAGVSQSPSNKVTEKGKDVELRCDPISGHTALYWYRQSLGQGLEFLIYFQGNSAPDKSGLPSDRFSAERTGGSVSTLTIQRTQQEDSAVYLCASSSGGRYAGGWQFFGPGTRLTVL.